Each of the 17 T cell receptor beta chains below was sequenced from the same sample in a study of shared clonotypes between healthy human individuals. TCRdb's table, derived via immunoSEQ multiplex PCR, lists solely in-frame clones and lacks some. The repertoire holds a few million clones, with 93% as singletons. The naive CD8 fraction comprised CD45RO-negative cells positively selected for CCR7 and excluded terminally differentiated effector memory CD45RA+ cells. Sequenced input: naive CD8+ T cells from PBMCs. The receptor source for this set is a man younger than 30 in good health. Some clones in this sample may be carry-over from other donors' samples.

This clone was picked up one time. The chain joins TRBV7-6 to TRBJ1-2; perhaps TRBD1 as D (5 bases). Germline V lookup: CDR1 SGHVS, CDR2 FNYEAQ. This CDR3 contains 16 residues. Trimming cost V 5 bases and J 3 bases, with 19 bases left between them. CDR3 sequence (DNA): TGTGCCAGCAGCAGCGACAGAACCCCGCCGGACTATGGCTACACCTTC. Translated, it gives CASSSDRTPPDYGYTF. The variable domain in full, with the rest retrieved from reference TRBV7-6 and TRBJ1-2, is GAGVSQSPRYKVTKRGQDVALRCDPISGHVSLYWYRQALGQGPEFLTYFNYEAQQDKSGLPNDRFSAERPEGSISTLTIQRTEQRDSAMYRCASSSDRTPPDYGYTFGSGTRLTVV.

The gene calls are TRBV9 and TRBJ2-7; tentatively, D is TRBD2 (5 bases). CDR3 length: 17 residues. CDR1 is SGDLS, CDR2 YYNGEE, per germline. Trimming removed 4 bases from V and 5 bases from J, with 25 bases in between. CDR3 loop: CASSLQPGGLLGNEQYF. The CDR3 coding sequence is TGTGCCAGCAGCCTCCAACCCGGCGGACTTCTGGGTAACGAGCAGTACTTC. The full variable domain, in which reference TRBV9 and TRBJ2-7 provide the parts outside the CDR3, is DSGVTQTPKHLITATGQRVTLRCSPRSGDLSVYWYQQSLDQGLQFLIQYYNGEERAKGNILERFSAQQFPDLHSELNLSSLELGDSALYFCASSLQPGGLLGNEQYFGPGTRLTVT.

The rearrangement uses TRBV5-1 and TRBJ1-1; D call uncertain. The V gene lost 9 bases and the J gene lost 5 bases, with 11 bases spanning the gap. Per germline, CDR1 SGHRS and CDR2 YFSETQ. The CDR3 totals 11 residues. CDR3 region: CATQLGTEAFF. In DNA form, the CDR3 reads TGCGCCACCCAGTTGGGAACTGAAGCTTTCTTT.

This chain links TRBV7-8 with TRBJ1-1; D not resolved. V lost 5 bases and J lost 0, with 16 bases in between. The CDR3 has 16 amino acids. Germline V CDR1 and CDR2: SGHVS, FQNEAQ. Here the CDR3 DNA reads TGTGCCAGCAGCCTAGAGGCCCACAACATGAACACTGAAGCTTTCTTT. Protein: CASSLEAHNMNTEAFF.

This clone has only one observation. The chain couples TRBV11-2 to TRBJ2-1; 7 bases line up with TRBD2. CDR3 length: 13 residues. Trimming took 5 bases from V and 7 from J; bases not matched to a gene: 5. From germline, CDR1 is SGHAT and CDR2 FQNNGV. The CDR3, as DNA: TGTGCCAGCAGCCCCAGCGGGGTAAATGAGCAGTTCTTC. It yields the protein CASSPSGVNEQFF.

The rearrangement links TRBV4-1 to TRBJ1-1; no reliable D call. Germline V gene lookup returns CDR1 MGHRA and CDR2 YSYEKL. This CDR3 comprises 15 residues. Trimming shortened V by 0 bases and J by 0 bases, and 8 bases separated the two germline ends. The CDR3 DNA follows: TGCGCCAGCAGCCAAGATAGGGCTCTGAACACTGAAGCTTTCTTT. Encoded protein: CASSQDRALNTEAFF.

V gene TRBV5-1 combines with J gene TRBJ1-5, with D perhaps TRBD1 (6 bases). Germline assignment: CDR1 SGHRS and CDR2 YFSETQ. Trimming stripped 0 bases from V and 5 bases from J, with 12 bases between. The CDR3 loop spans 15 amino acids. The CDR3 DNA sequence: TGCGCCAGCAGCTTGGCGGGGGCAGGGGATCAGCCCCAGCATTTT. This translates into CASSLAGAGDQPQHF.

This sequence joins TRBV10-3 and TRBJ1-3; the D is unclear. CDR3 length: 14 amino acids. Per the germline V gene, CDR1 is ENHRY and CDR2 is SYGVKD. CDR3 residues: CAAAGGSSGNTIYF. For the CDR3, the DNA is TGTGCAGCCGCAGGAGGGAGCTCTGGAAACACCATATATTTT.

V and J are TRBV28 and TRBJ2-7; 7 bases match TRBD1. Germline V gene data show CDR1 as MDHEN and CDR2 as SYDVKM. Trimming removed 6 bases from V and 0 bases from J; junction bases left unmatched: 8. The CDR3 runs to 15 residues. The CDR3 DNA follows: TGTGCCAGCAGACAACCGGGACAGAGCTCCTACGAGCAGTACTTC. This sequence encodes CASRQPGQSSYEQYF.

V is TRBV29-1 and J is TRBJ2-3; TRBD2 is a possible D gene (5 bases). The germline CDR1 and CDR2 sequences are SQVTM and ANQGSEA. V lost 7 bases, J lost 7 bases, and 12 bases lay in between. This CDR3 contains 11 residues. In DNA form, the CDR3 reads TGCAGCGCCCTACTAGAGAATACGCAGTATTTT. This sequence encodes CSALLENTQYF.

This chain uses TRBV25-1 with TRBJ2-1; D is possibly TRBD2 (6 bases). V was shortened by 9 bases and J by 1 base, with 13 bases between the two germline ends. Looked up from germline, CDR1 is MGHDK and CDR2 is SYGVNS. This CDR3 region has 14 residues. The CDR3 DNA reads TGTGCCAGTAGCTTTGGGGGGTCCTACAATGAGCAGTTCTTC. Translation: CASSFGGSYNEQFF.

The chain joins TRBV5-1 to TRBJ1-1, with a weak D call TRBD1 (6 bases). The length of the CDR3 is 13 residues. Per the germline V gene, CDR1 is SGHRS and CDR2 is YFSETQ. With 0 bases removed from V and 3 bases from J, the gap between germline ends came to 6 bases. CDR3 residues: CASSLGTDTEAFF. The CDR3 bases are TGCGCCAGCAGCTTGGGGACAGACACTGAAGCTTTCTTT.

The chain carries TRBV6-5 and TRBJ2-2; tentatively, D is TRBD2 (6 bases). CDR1 is MNHEY and CDR2 is SVGAGI in the germline V gene. The V end lost 6 bases, the J end lost 2 bases, and 13 bases lay between the germline ends. This CDR3 has 15 amino acids. CDR3: CASSLGGVNTGELFF. CDR3 coding DNA: TGTGCCAGCAGCCTTGGAGGGGTTAACACCGGGGAGCTGTTTTTT.

This clone appeared a single time. At the DNA level, this CDR3 is encoded by other sequences in the same sample as well. The chain carries TRBV6-5 and TRBJ2-5; D not certain. CDR1 MNHEY and CDR2 SVGAGI come from the germline V gene. CDR3 length: 13 amino acids. V dropped 0 bases and J dropped 5 bases, with 7 bases sitting between them. In DNA, the CDR3 is TGTGCCAGCAGTTACTCGGGTGGGGAGACCCAGTACTTC. It is translated as CASSYSGGETQYF.

The gene calls are TRBV28 and TRBJ1-1, with 7 bases fitting TRBD1. The germline V gene encodes CDR1 MDHEN and CDR2 SYDVKM. V shed 6 bases and J 7 bases; nucleotides not matched to a gene: 14. The length of the CDR3 is 15 residues. The CDR3 protein is CASSYQTGVAVEAFF. Here the CDR3 DNA reads TGTGCCAGCAGCTACCAAACAGGGGTGGCGGTTGAAGCTTTCTTT.

The J gene is TRBJ2-5, the V gene TRBV6-5, with 9 nucleotides matching TRBD2. The germline V gene encodes CDR1 MNHEY and CDR2 SVGAGI. The CDR3 covers 16 residues. V shed 0 bases, J shed 5 bases, and the junction held 7 bases outside the gene matches. CDR3 residues: CASSYSAGGPRETQYF. CDR3 DNA sequence: TGTGCCAGCAGTTACTCGGCGGGAGGGCCCCGTGAGACCCAGTACTTC.

This clone occurred once. This sequence joins TRBV11-2 and TRBJ1-2; a weak D match, TRBD1 (5 bases). There are 15 residues in the CDR3. From germline, CDR1 is SGHAT and CDR2 FQNNGV. Between the trimmed V and J ends, which lost 4 bases and 8 bases, there was a span of 20 bases. The chain's CDR3 is CASSSDWDLRLGYTF. CDR3 in DNA: TGTGCCAGCAGCTCAGACTGGGACCTGCGTTTAGGCTACACCTTC.